This entry lists 25 T cell receptor beta chains sequenced from one sample in a study of technical replicates of blood from several donors. Profiled with immunoSEQ multiplex PCR; TCRdb holds only in-frame clones, not every one. The sample contains 55,000 to 70,000 clones, nearly 90% of which appear only once. Sequencing was done on a sample of PBMCs. All receptors derive from a human donor in good health. Some clones in this sample may be carry-over from other donors' samples.

V usage is TRBV13 and J usage is TRBJ1-4; 7 bases fit TRBD1. The CDR3 covers 15 residues. Germline CDR1 PRHDT, CDR2 FYEKMQ (reference sequence). The V and J ends lost 0 bases and 5 bases, in that order; junction bases with no gene match: 3. CDR3 protein: CASSLGGQANEKLFF. CDR3 bases: TGTGCCAGCAGCTTAGGTGGACAGGCAAATGAAAAACTGTTTTTT.

The chain links TRBV5-1 to TRBJ2-7; 9 bases are a match to TRBD2. J gave up 6 bases and V 4 bases, and 2 bases lay outside the gene matches. CDR1 and CDR2 from the germline V gene are SGHRS and YFSETQ. The CDR3 loop spans 12 amino acids. CDR3 residues: CASSPSGTEQYF. In DNA form, the CDR3 reads TGCGCCAGCAGCCCTAGCGGGACCGAGCAGTACTTC.

V and J are TRBV7-2 and TRBJ1-1, with 7 bases aligning to TRBD1. This CDR3 is built from 13 residues. The V gene's germline CDR1 is SGHTA and CDR2 FQGNSA. V was pared by 5 bases and J by 6 bases, with 6 bases of the junction left unmatched. The CDR3 DNA sequence: TGTGCCAGCAGCAGAGAAGGGACAGCTGAAGCTTTCTTT. This sequence encodes CASSREGTAEAFF.

V usage is TRBV7-9 and J usage is TRBJ1-1; D might be TRBD1 (5 bases). Trimming cost V 3 bases and J 6 bases, with 11 bases left between them. The germline gives CDR1 SEHNR, CDR2 FQNEAQ (reference sequence). The CDR3 covers 13 residues. CDR3 DNA sequence: TGTGCCAGCAGCTTCAGGGAAAAAGCTGAAGCTTTCTTT. Its protein product is CASSFREKAEAFF.

The V and J genes are TRBV6-5 and TRBJ1-6; D ambiguous. CDR1 and CDR2 (germline): MNHEY, SVGAGI. Trimming cost V 2 bases and J 10 bases, with 6 bases left between them. The CDR3 runs to 12 residues. CDR3 bases: TGTGCCAGCAGTTACGGAGGGTCACCCCTCCACTTT. Translating gives CASSYGGSPLHF.

V gene TRBV7-3 combines with J gene TRBJ2-3; D call uncertain. The CDR3 contains 12 residues. The ends were cut back, 5 bases at V and 6 bases at J, with 9 bases in the middle. Germline V gene lookup returns CDR1 SGHTA and CDR2 FQGTGA. DNA of the CDR3: TGTGCCAGCAGCGCGGTTAAGGATACGCAGTATTTT. Translation gives CASSAVKDTQYF.

This chain connects TRBV27 to TRBJ1-4, with 10 nucleotides matching TRBD1. With 2 bases clipped from V and 7 bases from J, the junction kept 1 base outside the gene matches. The length of the CDR3 is 14 residues. CDR1 MNHEY and CDR2 SMNVEV come from the germline V gene (reference sequence). DNA for the CDR3: TGTGCCAGCAGTTTAAGGACAGGGGGTGAAAAACTGTTTTTT. Translating it yields CASSLRTGGEKLFF.

This chain uses TRBV9 with TRBJ1-4; D is possibly TRBD1 (5 bases). CDR3 length: 14 amino acids. From germline, CDR1 is SGDLS and CDR2 YYNGEE. Trimming pared 4 bases from V and 13 bases from J, leaving 20 bases between. Here the CDR3 DNA reads TGTGCCAGCAGCCCCAACTGGGACTTCGTGGGACTGTTTTTT. Its protein product is CASSPNWDFVGLFF. Filled out from reference TRBV9 and TRBJ1-4, the complete variable domain reads DSGVTQTPKHLITATGQRVTLRCSPRSGDLSVYWYQQSLDQGLQFLIQYYNGEERAKGNILERFSAQQFPDLHSELNLSSLELGDSALYFCASSPNWDFVGLFFGSGTQLSVL.

The chain employs TRBV4-2 and TRBJ2-2; D unclear. Germline assignment: CDR1 LGHNA and CDR2 YNFKEQ. The V and J ends lost 4 bases and 4 bases respectively, with 13 bases between them. The CDR3 is 15 amino acids. CDR3 region: CASSPPGSSTGELFF. CDR3 bases: TGTGCCAGCAGCCCCCCGGGTAGCAGCACCGGGGAGCTGTTTTTT.

This clone occurred a few times. The gene calls are TRBV5-8 and TRBJ2-1; D not resolved. With 2 bases removed from V and 5 bases from J, the gap between germline ends came to 5 bases. Germline V gene sequence: CDR1 SGHTS, CDR2 YDEGEE. This CDR3 is 12 amino acids long. The CDR3 loop reads CASSFSDNEQFF. The CDR3 DNA reads as TGTGCCAGCAGCTTTTCGGACAATGAGCAGTTCTTC.

The chain couples TRBV9 to TRBJ2-5, with a weak D call TRBD2 (6 bases). The V and J ends lost 1 base and 2 bases respectively, with 15 bases between them. The CDR3 loop spans 16 amino acids. The V gene's germline CDR1 is SGDLS and CDR2 YYNGEE. The CDR3 DNA reads as TGTGCCAGCAGCGTATCCGGGGGACTGGGTCAAGAGACCCAGTACTTC. It encodes CASSVSGGLGQETQYF.

This chain uses TRBV5-1 with TRBJ2-2, with 7 nucleotides matching TRBD2. The V and J ends lost 5 bases and 0 bases, in that order; junction bases with no gene match: 4. Germline V gene lookup returns CDR1 SGHRS and CDR2 YFSETQ. This CDR3 comprises 15 residues. The CDR3 DNA reads as TGCGCCAGCAGAATTAGCGGGTCGAACACCGGGGAGCTGTTTTTT. This encodes CASRISGSNTGELFF.

This sequence joins TRBV4-3 and TRBJ1-2; TRBD1 matches 10 bases. The CDR3 is 15 amino acids. The J segment lost 8 bases and the V segment lost 1 base, leaving 7 bases of the junction unmatched. Germline V gene lookup returns CDR1 LGHNA and CDR2 YSLEER. The CDR3 region is CASSQARTGGWGYTF. CDR3 bases: TGCGCCAGCAGCCAAGCCCGGACAGGGGGTTGGGGCTACACCTTC.

The chain combines TRBV9 with TRBJ2-3; D is uncertain. The CDR3 loop spans 15 amino acids. Germline CDR1 is SGDLS and CDR2 is YYNGEE. V was clipped by 5 bases and J by 3 bases, with 16 bases between them. CDR3 residues: CASSSESRRTDTQYF. For the CDR3, the DNA is TGTGCCAGCAGTTCAGAGTCTAGGCGGACAGATACGCAGTATTTT.

The chain links TRBV19 to TRBJ1-5; 7 bases line up with TRBD1. The ends lost 1 base at V and 2 bases at J; junction bases unmatched: 17. The length of the CDR3 is 20 residues. Germline-derived CDR1 and CDR2 are LNHDA and SQIVND (reference sequence). CDR3 coding DNA: TGTGCCAGTAGTATAGGACAGGGAAAATCGACATGGGTGGGCAATCAGCCCCAGCATTTT. Its translation is CASSIGQGKSTWVGNQPQHF.

The chain is built from TRBV2 and TRBJ1-5; no firm D call. V lost 0 bases to trimming and J lost 4 bases, with 7 bases between them. Per the germline V gene, CDR1 is SNHLY and CDR2 is FYNNEI. The CDR3 covers 14 residues. CDR3 coding DNA: TGTGCCAGCAGTGAAGCGTTCGGGAATCAGCCCCAGCATTTT. It specifies CASSEAFGNQPQHF.

The chain employs TRBV6-5 and TRBJ1-4; D not resolved. CDR1 is MNHEY and CDR2 is SVGAGI in the germline V gene. V was clipped by 6 bases and J by 1 base, with 9 bases between them. The CDR3 runs to 14 residues. The CDR3 reads CASRTRRTNEKLFF. The CDR3 DNA is TGTGCCAGCAGGACGAGGAGAACTAATGAAAAACTGTTTTTT.

The DNA of the CDR3 is TGTGCCAGCTCACCAGTGACAGGCGATTCCTACGAGCAGTACTTC. This gives the protein CASSPVTGDSYEQYF. V usage is TRBV18 and J usage is TRBJ2-7, with D tentatively TRBD1 (6 bases). V lost 2 bases and J lost 1, with 12 bases in between. This CDR3 has 15 residues. The V gene's germline CDR1 is KGHSH and CDR2 LQKENI.

The V call is TRBV9, the J call TRBJ2-3; 8 bases align to TRBD2. Germline CDR1 SGDLS, CDR2 YYNGEE. This CDR3 has 18 amino acids. J gave up 0 bases and V 0 bases, and 9 bases lay outside the gene matches. CDR3 in DNA: TGTGCCAGCAGCGTAGCTTTTAGTAGCGGGGTTAGCACAGATACGCAGTATTTT. Translation gives CASSVAFSSGVSTDTQYF.

The rearrangement joins TRBV6-1 to TRBJ1-4, with TRBD1 matching 12 bases. The CDR3 has 16 residues. Trimming cost V 4 bases and J 8 bases; bases outside gene matches: 8. From germline, CDR1 is MNHNS and CDR2 SASEGT. CDR3 sequence (DNA): TGTGCCAGCAGTGGCGGGGACAGGGGGCAAAGCGAAAAACTGTTTTTT. As protein: CASSGGDRGQSEKLFF.

The rearrangement links TRBV29-1 to TRBJ1-2; 7 positions agree with TRBD1. V dropped 7 bases and J dropped 4; count of bases not matched to a gene: 9. The CDR3 consists of 13 residues. The germline gives CDR1 SQVTM, CDR2 ANQGSEA. CDR3 nucleotides: TGCAGCGACGGGACAGCGGCATCCTATGGCTACACCTTC. This translates into CSDGTAASYGYTF.

This clone was observed a few times. This rearrangement joins TRBV7-2 to TRBJ2-1, with 8 bases fitting TRBD2. The CDR3 has 17 amino acids. V dropped 5 bases and J dropped 3; count of bases not matched to a gene: 12. CDR1 is SGHTA and CDR2 is FQGNSA in the germline V gene. Written as DNA, the CDR3 is TGTGCCAGCAGCGCCACGGGAAGCGGGAGTATCTACAATGAGCAGTTCTTC. Protein: CASSATGSGSIYNEQFF.

This clone appeared a single time. V and J are TRBV5-1 and TRBJ1-3; 8 bases are a match to TRBD1. Losses at the gene ends were 3 bases for V and 0 bases for J; bases not matched to a gene: 8. The CDR3 is 17 residues long. The germline CDR1 and CDR2 sequences are SGHRS and YFSETQ. CDR3 DNA sequence: TGCGCCAGCAGCTCTCGGACAGGGAGAGTCTCTGGAAACACCATATATTTT. Its translation is CASSSRTGRVSGNTIYF.

V usage is TRBV5-1 and J usage is TRBJ1-4; D not resolved. The V and J ends lost 4 bases and 7 bases respectively, with 17 bases between them. The germline V gene encodes CDR1 SGHRS and CDR2 YFSETQ. CDR3 size: 15 residues. CDR3 sequence (DNA): TGCGCCAGCAGCGTTGATTTAGCCCCTAGTGAAAAACTGTTTTTT. Protein product: CASSVDLAPSEKLFF. Supplemented by reference TRBV5-1 and TRBJ1-4, the full variable domain reads KAGVTQTPRYLIKTRGQQVTLSCSPISGHRSVSWYQQTPGQGLQFLFEYFSETQRNKGNFPGRFSGRQFSNSRSEMNVSTLELGDSALYLCASSVDLAPSEKLFFGSGTQLSVL.

The chain joins TRBV9 to TRBJ1-2; D not resolved. Trimming pared 3 bases from V and 4 bases from J, leaving 13 bases between. The CDR3 totals 14 residues. The germline CDR1 and CDR2 sequences are SGDLS and YYNGEE. The CDR3 DNA sequence: TGTGCCAGCAGCGACACGGGTTTCAGCTATGGCTACACCTTC. It encodes CASSDTGFSYGYTF. The whole variable domain, remainder taken from reference TRBV9 and TRBJ1-2, is DSGVTQTPKHLITATGQRVTLRCSPRSGDLSVYWYQQSLDQGLQFLIQYYNGEERAKGNILERFSAQQFPDLHSELNLSSLELGDSALYFCASSDTGFSYGYTFGSGTRLTVV.